These 5 T cell receptor beta chains were all obtained from the same sample, sequenced in a study of PD-L1 blockade in urothelial cancer. Generated by immunoSEQ multiplex PCR, the TCRdb table keeps only in-frame clones and is missing some. The profile shows about 130,000 clones, approximately 88% of them singletons. As for time point: pretreatment peripheral blood. This material consisted of PBMCs, taken around atezolizumab (anti-PD-L1) treatment. The origin of the receptors is a man in his fifties with urothelial cancer.

The chain couples TRBV28 to TRBJ1-2; 8 positions match TRBD1. The CDR3 has 13 residues. The V segment lost 3 bases and the J segment 6 bases; nucleotides outside the gene matches: 3. Germline V gene data show CDR1 as MDHEN and CDR2 as SYDVKM. The DNA of the CDR3 is TGTGCCAGCAGTTTGGACAGGGATGATGGCTACACCTTC. Translating gives CASSLDRDDGYTF.

DNA for the CDR3: TGTGCCAGCAGTTTGGCAGGGAAGTATGGCTACACCTTC. This encodes CASSLAGKYGYTF. V is TRBV28 and J is TRBJ1-2, with D perhaps matching TRBD1 (5 bases). Germline V gene data show CDR1 as MDHEN and CDR2 as SYDVKM. With 3 bases removed from V and 5 bases from J, the gap between germline ends came to 10 bases. The CDR3 is 13 residues long.

This clone was seen only a few times. The chain uses TRBV28 and TRBJ1-2; TRBD1 aligns across 7 bases. Germline CDR1 and CDR2: MDHEN and SYDVKM. This CDR3 contains 13 residues. The V gene end was trimmed by 7 bases and the J gene end by 8 bases; junction bases not matched to a gene: 10. The CDR3 DNA sequence: TGTGCCAGCATTCAACAGGGGTATGGCGGCTACACCTTC. It translates to CASIQQGYGGYTF.

This chain uses TRBV19 with TRBJ1-2; D uncertain. Germline CDR1 reads LNHDA; CDR2 reads SQIVND (reference sequence). The CDR3 extends over 14 amino acids. V was clipped by 3 bases and J by 4 bases, with 12 bases between them. The CDR3 DNA is TGTGCCAGTAGTATTCCGACACTTCCCTATGGCTACACCTTC. It specifies CASSIPTLPYGYTF. Supplemented by reference TRBV19 and TRBJ1-2, the full variable domain reads DGGITQSPKYLFRKEGQNVTLSCEQNLNHDAMYWYRQDPGQGLRLIYYSQIVNDFQKGDIAEGYSVSREKKESFPLTVTSAQKNPTAFYLCASSIPTLPYGYTFGSGTRLTVV.

V is TRBV7-2 and J is TRBJ2-2, with TRBD2 identical over 13 bases. Unmatched junction bases numbered 11, after V lost 2 bases and J lost 5 bases. The CDR3 has 19 amino acids. Germline-derived CDR1 and CDR2 are SGHTA and FQGNSA. This CDR3 reads CASSLTGTSGTKRTGELFF. CDR3 DNA sequence: TGTGCCAGCAGCTTAACTGGGACTAGCGGGACAAAGAGGACCGGGGAGCTGTTTTTT. The full variable domain, completed using reference TRBV7-2 and TRBJ2-2, is GAGVSQSPSNKVTEKGKDVELRCDPISGHTALYWYRQSLGQGLEFLIYFQGNSAPDKSGLPSDRFSAERTGGSVSTLTIQRTQQEDSAVYLCASSLTGTSGTKRTGELFFGEGSRLTVL.